The 25 T cell receptor beta chains in this list originate from one sample, sequenced in a study of radiation and T cells in renal cell carcinoma (dated by TCRdb to 2020 to 2022). Libraries were constructed by the immunoSEQ multiplex PCR assay. Imported from immuneACCESS, the table was reduced by TCRdb to in-frame sequences with V and J called. These copies leave out some clones; in studies compared against another copy, an unresolved V gene accounts for under half, and the cause of the remainder is not known. This sample comprises 150,000 to 160,000 clones, about nine tenths of them detected only once. The biggest ten clones account for about an eighth of the sample. The time point label, read with the paper, signifies: blood 2 weeks post-SBRT. The label giving this sample's treatment or condition can be read as: 15 Gy SBRT to primary tumor, nephrectomy 4 weeks later. The sequencing here drew on blood, taken from a patient whose treatment included radiotherapy and nephrectomy. The receptor source for this set is a woman aged 45-65 years with renal cell carcinoma.

The rearrangement links TRBV6-5 to TRBJ1-4, with D possibly matching TRBD1 (5 bases). CDR1 is MNHEY, CDR2 SVGAGI, per germline. This CDR3 has 15 residues. The V end was cut by 8 bases, the J end by 1 base, with 14 bases between. The CDR3 bases are TGTGCCAGCGGCACCCAGGGCGGAACTAATGAAAAACTGTTTTTT. Protein product: CASGTQGGTNEKLFF.

This chain links TRBV5-5 with TRBJ1-5; D is perhaps TRBD1 (5 bases). With 4 bases removed from V and 0 bases from J, the gap between germline ends came to 14 bases. CDR1 is SGHKS and CDR2 is YYEKEE in the germline V gene (reference sequence). The CDR3 sequence is 16 residues long. The DNA for the CDR3 is TGTGCCAGCAGCCCCTGGGGCCAGTATAGCAATCAGCCCCAGCATTTT. Its protein is CASSPWGQYSNQPQHF.

This clone was seen only a few times. The chain recombines TRBV7-3 with TRBJ1-6; 8 bases line up with TRBD1. With 1 base clipped from V and 9 bases from J, the junction kept 5 bases outside the gene matches. The CDR3 is 15 amino acids. CDR1 and CDR2 (germline): SGHTA, FQGTGA. Written as DNA, the CDR3 is TGTGCCAGCAGCTTAAAGGCAGGGGGCGGTTCACCCCTCCACTTT. This encodes CASSLKAGGGSPLHF. Supplemented by reference TRBV7-3 and TRBJ1-6, the full variable domain reads GAGVSQTPSNKVTEKGKYVELRCDPISGHTALYWYRQSLGQGPEFLIYFQGTGAADDSGLPNDRFFAVRPEGSVSTLKIQRTERGDSAVYLCASSLKAGGGSPLHFGNGTRLTVT.

CDR3 in DNA: TGTGCCAGCAGTGCAGTGGGTCCCGGGGAGCTGTTTTTT. Protein sequence: CASSAVGPGELFF. The rearrangement uses TRBV6-1 and TRBJ2-2; D not certain. The CDR3 covers 13 residues. The ends were cut back, 4 bases at V and 6 bases at J, with 9 bases in the middle. Germline V gene data show CDR1 as MNHNS and CDR2 as SASEGT.

The chain has TRBV6-1 and TRBJ2-5; the D call may be TRBD1 or TRBD2 (5 bases each). The V and J ends lost 6 bases and 3 bases respectively, with 17 bases between them. This CDR3 comprises 15 residues. From germline, CDR1 is MNHNS and CDR2 SASEGT. CDR3 sequence reads: CASSLVRGSKETQYF. Here the CDR3 DNA reads TGTGCCAGCAGCTTGGTCCGGGGCAGTAAAGAGACCCAGTACTTC.

The CDR3 nucleotides are TGTGCCAGCAGTTTTTCAGGGGGCCCCGGCTACACCTTC. Translated, it gives CASSFSGGPGYTF. The rearrangement links TRBV6-1 to TRBJ1-2; 8 nucleotides align to TRBD1. Germline lookup yields CDR1 MNHNS and CDR2 SASEGT. Unmatched junction bases numbered 7, after V lost 5 bases and J lost 8 bases. The CDR3 contains 13 residues.

This clone appeared a single time. The rearrangement uses TRBV5-5 and TRBJ2-7; the match to TRBD2 covers 9 bases. The CDR3 is 16 amino acids. Losses at the gene ends were 0 bases for V and 1 base for J; bases not matched to a gene: 5. Per the germline V gene, CDR1 is SGHKS and CDR2 is YYEKEE (reference sequence). Here the CDR3 reads CASSLATSGGSYEQYF. The CDR3 nucleotides read TGTGCCAGCAGCTTGGCGACTAGCGGAGGATCCTACGAGCAGTACTTC. Using reference TRBV5-5 and TRBJ2-7 for the parts outside the CDR3, the full variable domain is DAGVTQSPTHLIKTRGQQVTLRCSPISGHKSVSWYQQVLGQGPQFIFQYYEKEERGRGNFPDRFSARQFPNYSSELNVNALLLGDSALYLCASSLATSGGSYEQYFGPGTRLTVT.

This rearrangement joins TRBV2 to TRBJ2-5; a weak D match, TRBD1 (6 bases). This CDR3 has 14 amino acids. CDR1 and CDR2 from the germline V gene are SNHLY and FYNNEI. For the CDR3, the DNA is TGTGCTAACCTCGGAACAGGGCCGCAAGAGACCCAGTACTTC. Its translation: CANLGTGPQETQYF.

The V and J genes are TRBV2 and TRBJ1-2, with D perhaps TRBD1 (6 bases). Germline CDR1 reads SNHLY; CDR2 reads FYNNEI. The CDR3 consists of 13 residues. The V end was cut by 9 bases, the J end by 4 bases, with 15 bases between. Written as DNA, the CDR3 is TGTGCCAGGGGAGGTGGGGGGCTCTATGGCTACACCTTC. Its translation: CARGGGGLYGYTF.

V usage is TRBV9 and J usage is TRBJ2-7; TRBD2 aligns across 10 bases. Germline CDR1 and CDR2: SGDLS and YYNGEE. The CDR3 consists of 17 residues. Trimming cost V 0 bases and J 2 bases; bases outside gene matches: 8. The CDR3 protein is CASSVEASGGRTYEQYF. For the CDR3, the DNA is TGTGCCAGCAGCGTAGAGGCTAGCGGGGGCCGTACCTACGAGCAGTACTTC.

V is TRBV6-6 and J is TRBJ1-5; D is undetermined. Trimming took off 5 bases at V and 5 bases at J, with 4 bases between the two ends. The CDR3 is 11 amino acids. Germline-derived CDR1 and CDR2 are MNHNY and SVGAGI (reference sequence). The CDR3 here is CASSNYQPQHF. CDR3 DNA: TGTGCCAGCAGTAATTATCAGCCCCAGCATTTT.

V and J are TRBV5-6 and TRBJ1-5; D gene ambiguous. The germline V gene encodes CDR1 SGHDT and CDR2 YYEEEE. CDR3 size: 14 residues. Deletions cut 2 bases from V and 1 base from J, with 7 bases between. CDR3 region: CASSFYRSNQPQHF. For the CDR3, the DNA is TGTGCCAGCAGCTTTTACCGAAGCAATCAGCCCCAGCATTTT.

The CDR3 nucleotides are TGTGCCAGCAGCTTACGCCCACCGGGACAGAACTCTGGAAACACCATATATTTT. Translated, it gives CASSLRPPGQNSGNTIYF. This chain joins TRBV11-2 and TRBJ1-3; TRBD1 agrees at 7 bases. V shed 2 bases and J 0 bases; nucleotides not matched to a gene: 10. CDR1 and CDR2 (germline): SGHAT, FQNNGV. CDR3 length equals 18 residues.

The chain has TRBV4-2 and TRBJ1-5; no firm D call. This CDR3 region has 16 residues. The germline V gene encodes CDR1 LGHNA and CDR2 YNFKEQ. Trimming took 3 bases from V and 4 from J, leaving 16 bases between them. The CDR3 DNA reads as TGTGCCAGCAGCCAGGACCCCCAGAGGTGGAATCAGCCCCAGCATTTT. Its protein product is CASSQDPQRWNQPQHF.

In this sample, this clone turned up once. The chain joins TRBV30 to TRBJ2-7, with D unclear. V lost 2 bases to trimming and J lost 2 bases, with 4 bases between them. The CDR3 consists of 11 residues. Germline loops: CDR1 GTSNPN, CDR2 SVGIG (reference sequence). CDR3 loop: CAWSWAYEQYF. CDR3 sequence (DNA): TGTGCCTGGAGTTGGGCCTACGAGCAGTACTTC.

The V gene is TRBV5-1, the J gene TRBJ2-1, with TRBD1 matching 7 bases. The V segment lost 1 base and the J segment 0 bases; nucleotides outside the gene matches: 1. This CDR3 is 15 amino acids long. The V gene's germline CDR1 is SGHRS and CDR2 YFSETQ. CDR3 bases: TGCGCCAGCAGCTTGCCAGGGGGCTCCTACAATGAGCAGTTCTTC. This codes for CASSLPGGSYNEQFF.

This clone was seen a single time. The chain joins TRBV18 to TRBJ1-2; no clear D. Germline CDR1 reads KGHSH; CDR2 reads LQKENI. V was cut by 3 bases and J by 8 bases, with 19 bases left in between. CDR3 size: 15 residues. For the CDR3, the DNA is TGTGCCAGCTCACCGTTCCGGACCAACACTAAGGGCTACACCTTC. It encodes CASSPFRTNTKGYTF.

The chain employs TRBV5-5 and TRBJ1-1, with 7 bases matching TRBD1. The V segment lost 2 bases and the J segment 3 bases; nucleotides outside the gene matches: 7. This CDR3 has 15 residues. Germline-derived CDR1 and CDR2 are SGHKS and YYEKEE (reference sequence). CDR3 protein: CASSLRQGQDTEAFF. The CDR3 nucleotides read TGTGCCAGCAGCTTAAGACAGGGCCAGGACACTGAAGCTTTCTTT.

The table lists this clone with a count of one. This chain links TRBV6-6 with TRBJ2-2; 8 positions agree with TRBD2. This CDR3 comprises 15 residues. Looked up from germline, CDR1 is MNHNY and CDR2 is SVGAGI (reference sequence). V shed 0 bases, J shed 6 bases, and the junction held 3 bases outside the gene matches. CDR3 region: CASSYSGGGAGELFF. The CDR3 bases are TGTGCCAGCAGTTACTCCGGGGGGGGCGCCGGGGAGCTGTTTTTT.

V gene TRBV12-5 combines with J gene TRBJ1-3, with 12 positions matching TRBD1. Germline V gene sequence: CDR1 LGHNT, CDR2 FRNRAP. This CDR3 is 19 amino acids long. V lost 3 bases, J lost 4 bases, and 13 bases stayed unmatched. In DNA, the CDR3 is TGTGCTAGTGGTTTTATCCGGGACAGGGGGCTTTTGTTAGGAAACACCATATATTTT. Its translation is CASGFIRDRGLLLGNTIYF.

This rearrangement joins TRBV7-3 to TRBJ1-3; 10 nucleotides match TRBD1. Germline values: CDR1 SGHTA, CDR2 FQGTGA. CDR3 size: 15 residues. The V and J ends lost 5 bases and 2 bases, in that order; junction bases with no gene match: 3. The CDR3 coding sequence is TGTGCCAGCAGCACCGGGACAGGGGCTGGAAACACCATATATTTT. It specifies CASSTGTGAGNTIYF.

The chain carries TRBV4-1 and TRBJ1-5; 7 bases agree with TRBD1. In germline, CDR1 is MGHRA, CDR2 YSYEKL. The V and J ends lost 0 bases and 7 bases, in that order; junction bases with no gene match: 9. The CDR3 length is 16 residues. The CDR3 loop is CASSQDQRQGGQPQHF. As DNA, the CDR3 is TGCGCCAGCAGCCAAGATCAAAGACAGGGAGGGCAGCCCCAGCATTTT.

V gene TRBV6-5 combines with J gene TRBJ1-2, with a possible D match to TRBD1 (5 bases). Germline lookup yields CDR1 MNHEY and CDR2 SVGAGI. This CDR3 has 14 amino acids. Between the trimmed V and J ends, which lost 5 bases and 5 bases, there was a span of 15 bases. CDR3 sequence reads: CASSQGLGHYGYTF. CDR3 nucleotide sequence: TGTGCCAGCAGTCAAGGGTTAGGACATTATGGCTACACCTTC.

The count of this clone is one. The chain is built from TRBV19 and TRBJ2-6; possible D gene TRBD2, 5 bases. V was pared by 8 bases and J by 0 bases, with 14 bases between. The CDR3 has 16 residues. CDR1 and CDR2 from the germline V gene are LNHDA and SQIVND (reference sequence). DNA of the CDR3: TGTGCCAGTTCTAGCCTTACCGACTCTGGGGCCAACGTCCTGACTTTC. The encoded protein is CASSSLTDSGANVLTF.

This chain links TRBV6-6 with TRBJ2-7; TRBD2 is a possible D gene (5 bases). CDR3 length: 14 amino acids. Germline V lookup: CDR1 MNHNY, CDR2 SVGAGI (reference sequence). V was pared by 7 bases and J by 2 bases, with 15 bases between. CDR3 sequence: CASNDGVIPYEQYF. The DNA for the CDR3 is TGTGCCAGCAACGACGGGGTGATTCCCTACGAGCAGTACTTC.